This T cell receptor (beta chain) was profiled in a study of blood T cell repertoires in COVID-19. Trimming at V came to 1 base and at J to 4 bases, leaving 4 bases not matched to a gene. The germline V gene encodes CDR1 LGHNA and CDR2 YSLEER. This CDR3 has 16 amino acids. Sequencing was performed with immunoSEQ multiplex PCR; in TCRdb, only in-frame clones are kept and a portion is missing. The profile shows around 100,000 clones, around 74% of them singletons. This TCR was recovered from a man between 65 and 85 years old with COVID-19, enrolled during active disease. Sequenced sample: peripheral blood. V is TRBV4-3 and J is TRBJ2-5; 12 bases fit TRBD2. CDR3 sequence (DNA): TGCGCCAGCAGCCAAGCTATACTAGCGGGAGGAGAGACCCAGTACTTC. As protein: CASSQAILAGGETQYF.